This TCR beta chain derives from a study of CD8 T cells in ankylosing spondylitis. TCRdb used MiXCR to reprocess the 5' RACE reads, holding one entry per CDR3 protein. The data hold 400,000 to 450,000 distinct CDR3 sequences, with 17% observed a single time. Findings of the study overall: Within ankylosing spondylitis blood, a TCR beta motif made up of eight highly homologous variants appeared to be characteristic. Significantly higher representation of disease-linked clones was reported for matched ankylosing spondylitis synovial fluid.

Remarks on this clonotype: What it binds is not known.

This TCR was recovered from a male donor with ankylosing spondylitis. What was sequenced was blood, either unsorted or a sorted T cell fraction (not recorded which).

The CDR3 loop is CAIRPSSGGDVYEQYF. DNA for the CDR3: TGTGCCATCAGGCCCTCTAGCGGGGGAGACGTCTACGAGCAGTACTTC. The chain employs TRBV10-3 and TRBJ2-7; 10 bases map to TRBD2. Germline loops: CDR1 ENHRY, CDR2 SYGVKD. This CDR3 has 16 amino acids. The trim removed 6 bases at V and 3 bases at J, leaving 11 bases unmatched.